A single sample gave rise to the 22 T cell receptor beta chains below, sequenced in a study of cytomegalovirus exposure and HLA in healthy donors. PCR used 60 Vbeta primers and 13 Jbeta primers. Profiling relied on immunoSEQ multiplex PCR, and the TCRdb table lists in-frame clones only, not all of them. The table records around 160,000 clones, 60% to 80% of them present only once. Sequenced sample: PBMCs. The receptors were gathered from a man in his fifties in good health and CMV-seropositive.

The chain recombines TRBV7-9 with TRBJ1-1; D ambiguous. The germline CDR1 and CDR2 sequences are SEHNR and FQNEAQ (reference sequence). The CDR3 is made up of 17 amino acids. The V gene lost 5 bases and the J gene lost 5 bases, with 24 bases spanning the gap. The CDR3 reads CASSEPRVRDQRTEAFF. The CDR3 DNA is TGTGCCAGCAGCGAACCCCGGGTCAGAGACCAGAGGACTGAAGCTTTCTTT. Based on the CDR3 plus reference TRBV7-9 and TRBJ1-1, the full variable domain is DTGVSQNPRHKITKRGQNVTFRCDPISEHNRLYWYRQTLGQGPEFLTYFQNEAQLEKSRLLSDRFSAERPKGSFSTLEIQRTEQGDSAMYLCASSEPRVRDQRTEAFFGQGTRLTVV.

This chain connects TRBV5-1 to TRBJ1-1, with 9 bases that match TRBD1. The V gene end was trimmed by 4 bases and the J gene end by 2 bases; junction bases not matched to a gene: 3. Germline V CDR1 and CDR2: SGHRS, YFSETQ. The CDR3 has 14 residues. CDR3 DNA sequence: TGCGCCAGCAGCACAGGGGGCGCCAACACTGAAGCTTTCTTT. It translates to CASSTGGANTEAFF.

This chain joins TRBV21-1 and TRBJ2-3; the table's D gene call, TRBD2, was not cross checked with the DNA. TRBV21-1 is a known pseudogene. The CDR3 runs to 16 residues. CDR3 nucleotides: TGTGCCAGCAGCGCACGGACTAGCGGCTGCACAGATACGCAGTATTTT. Translating it yields CASSARTSGCTDTQYF.

This clone was seen more than once but under ten times. This chain connects TRBV18 to TRBJ2-5, with D uncertain. Germline V CDR1 and CDR2: KGHSH, LQKENI. This CDR3 comprises 15 residues. V lost 3 bases and J 7 bases, leaving 18 bases between the germline ends. CDR3 sequence (DNA): TGTGCCAGCTCACCCGTTCCCCCTGAGGTCGGGACCCAGTACTTC. As protein: CASSPVPPEVGTQYF.

The chain carries TRBV7-2 and TRBJ2-7; D is undetermined. Between the trimmed V and J ends, which lost 0 bases and 0 bases, there was a span of 9 bases. This CDR3 has 15 amino acids. CDR1 is SGHTA, CDR2 FQGNSA, per germline. The CDR3 loop reads CASSLASPSSYEQYF. The CDR3 nucleotides are TGTGCCAGCAGCTTAGCATCACCTAGCTCCTACGAGCAGTACTTC.

The V and J genes are TRBV28 and TRBJ1-2, with D maybe TRBD1 (6 bases). The length of the CDR3 is 15 residues. Germline loops: CDR1 MDHEN, CDR2 SYDVKM. The ends were cut back, 6 bases at V and 8 bases at J, with 22 bases in the middle. The CDR3 reads CASSLEGQGSLGYTF. CDR3 DNA: TGTGCCAGCAGCCTTGAGGGGCAGGGGAGTCTGGGCTACACCTTC.

The V and J genes are TRBV7-9 and TRBJ1-5; no clear D gene. This CDR3 has 15 amino acids. Trimming left V 0 bases short and J 6 bases short, with 12 bases between. Germline loops: CDR1 SEHNR, CDR2 FQNEAQ (reference sequence). The CDR3 DNA sequence: TGTGCCAGCAGCTTAGCGCGCCGGGGTGGTCAGCCCCAGCATTTT. It encodes CASSLARRGGQPQHF.

This chain connects TRBV7-3 to TRBJ1-2, with D possibly TRBD1 on 5 matching bases. The germline V and J ends were trimmed by 2 bases and 6 bases, with 13 bases remaining between them. The CDR3 loop spans 14 amino acids. From germline, CDR1 is SGHTA and CDR2 FQGTGA. The CDR3 bases are TGTGCCAGCAGCTTATCCCCGGGGGTCGATGGCTACACCTTC. Residues: CASSLSPGVDGYTF. Using reference TRBV7-3 and TRBJ1-2 for the parts outside the CDR3, the full variable domain is GAGVSQTPSNKVTEKGKYVELRCDPISGHTALYWYRQSLGQGPEFLIYFQGTGAADDSGLPNDRFFAVRPEGSVSTLKIQRTERGDSAVYLCASSLSPGVDGYTFGSGTRLTVV.

The V and J genes are TRBV7-2 and TRBJ1-1; 7 nucleotides line up with TRBD1. Germline trimming cut 5 bases from V and 2 bases from J; bases unmatched to any gene: 20. CDR3 length: 19 amino acids. In germline, CDR1 is SGHTA, CDR2 FQGNSA. The CDR3 DNA reads as TGTGCCAGCAGCGGCGGGACAGAGGTGGTATATGTCAGTAACACTGAAGCTTTCTTT. This sequence encodes CASSGGTEVVYVSNTEAFF.

The genes are TRBV7-6 and TRBJ2-3; 7 nucleotides match TRBD2. CDR3 length: 15 amino acids. Per germline, CDR1 SGHVS and CDR2 FNYEAQ. Trimming at V came to 1 base and at J to 1 base, leaving 2 bases not matched to a gene. CDR3: CASSLVTSGTDTQYF. DNA of the CDR3: TGTGCCAGCAGCTTAGTCACTAGCGGCACAGATACGCAGTATTTT.

The V call is TRBV5-4, the J call TRBJ1-2; TRBD1 is a possible D gene (5 bases). The ends were cut back, 4 bases at V and 7 bases at J, with 14 bases in the middle. The CDR3 extends over 13 amino acids. Germline CDR1 and CDR2: SGHNT and YYREEE (reference sequence). The CDR3 loop reads CASSQAGGSGYTF. The CDR3 coding sequence is TGTGCCAGCAGCCAAGCGGGGGGATCTGGCTACACCTTC.

The V call is TRBV5-4, the J call TRBJ1-2; possibly TRBD1 for D (6 bases). The CDR3 is 14 residues long. CDR1 SGHNT and CDR2 YYREEE come from the germline V gene (reference sequence). V was clipped by 0 bases and J by 5 bases, with 11 bases between them. The chain's CDR3 is CASSLVGTGYGYTF. CDR3 DNA sequence: TGTGCCAGCAGCTTGGTCGGAACAGGGTATGGCTACACCTTC.

In nucleotides, the CDR3 is TGTGCCAGCAGCCAACCTCAGGGTTCCTACAATGAGCAGTTCTTC. Amino acid sequence: CASSQPQGSYNEQFF. The chain links TRBV11-2 to TRBJ2-1; possibly TRBD1 for D (5 bases). Trimming shortened V by 5 bases and J by 1 base, and 12 bases separated the two germline ends. CDR1 and CDR2 (germline): SGHAT, FQNNGV. CDR3 length: 15 amino acids.

The chain uses TRBV7-3 and TRBJ2-1; no clear D gene. This CDR3 is 11 amino acids long. The germline CDR1 and CDR2 sequences are SGHTA and FQGTGA. Trimming removed 5 bases at V and 5 bases at J, with 4 bases between. The CDR3 sequence: CASSANNEQFF. CDR3 DNA: TGTGCCAGCAGCGCGAACAATGAGCAGTTCTTC.

The rearrangement links TRBV7-8 to TRBJ2-2; D is unclear. CDR3 size: 14 residues. In germline, CDR1 is SGHVS, CDR2 FQNEAQ. V was trimmed by 7 bases and J by 3 bases, leaving 12 bases between them. Written as DNA, the CDR3 is TGTGCCAGCACAGCATCAGGTTACACCGGGGAGCTGTTTTTT. Amino acid sequence: CASTASGYTGELFF.

The chain joins TRBV28 to TRBJ2-5; 12 bases map to TRBD2. In germline, CDR1 is MDHEN, CDR2 SYDVKM. This CDR3 contains 16 residues. With V trimmed by 6 bases and J by 4 bases, 9 bases remained unmatched. CDR3 sequence reads: CASRLAGGPRGETQYF. Written as DNA, the CDR3 is TGTGCCAGCAGGCTAGCGGGGGGGCCTAGAGGAGAGACCCAGTACTTC. Full variable domain (remainder filled in from reference TRBV28 and TRBJ2-5): DVKVTQSSRYLVKRTGEKVFLECVQDMDHENMFWYRQDPGLGLRLIYFSYDVKMKEKGDIPEGYSVSREKKERFSLILESASTNQTSMYLCASRLAGGPRGETQYFGPGTRLLVL.

This chain uses TRBV19 with TRBJ1-4; 7 bases fit TRBD1. Trimming took 9 bases from V and 7 from J; bases not matched to a gene: 14. Germline-derived CDR1 and CDR2 are LNHDA and SQIVND (reference sequence). This CDR3 is 15 amino acids long. For the CDR3, the DNA is TGTGCCAGCGGTTCCTCAGGGGGACCGGGTGAAAAACTGTTTTTT. This encodes CASGSSGGPGEKLFF.

The chain combines TRBV5-1 with TRBJ2-2, with 8 bases lining up with TRBD1. Germline V lookup: CDR1 SGHRS, CDR2 YFSETQ. With V trimmed by 3 bases and J by 1 base, 5 bases remained unmatched. The CDR3 has 16 residues. CDR3 DNA sequence: TGCGCCAGCAGCTCCAACGGACAGGGGAACACCGGGGAGCTGTTTTTT. Protein: CASSSNGQGNTGELFF.

CDR3 nucleotides: TGTGCCAGCAGCCAAAGGGCGGGTACAGCCAAAAACATTCAGTACTTC. This encodes CASSQRAGTAKNIQYF. The chain couples TRBV7-8 to TRBJ2-4, with D tentatively TRBD2 (5 bases). The CDR3 has 16 amino acids. Germline values: CDR1 SGHVS, CDR2 FQNEAQ. Trimming pared 5 bases from V and 0 bases from J, leaving 14 bases between.

The chain links TRBV19 to TRBJ1-1, with TRBD1 as a possible D gene (6 bases). Germline V CDR1 and CDR2: LNHDA, SQIVND (reference sequence). Trimming removed 3 bases from V and 1 base from J, with 9 bases in between. This CDR3 is 14 amino acids long. The CDR3 DNA reads TGTGCCAGTAGTATTGGGGGCGAGAACACTGAAGCTTTCTTT. Residues: CASSIGGENTEAFF.

This sequence joins TRBV29-1 and TRBJ1-2; a possible D gene is TRBD1 (5 bases). Germline assignment: CDR1 SQVTM and CDR2 ANQGSEA. V was cut by 1 base and J by 4 bases, with 25 bases left in between. The CDR3 spans 18 residues. CDR3 loop: CSVEGPSKRGEGIYGYTF. DNA of the CDR3: TGCAGCGTTGAAGGGCCCTCGAAACGCGGGGAGGGGATCTATGGCTACACCTTC.

This sequence joins TRBV18 and TRBJ2-3, with D hard to call. The V end was cut by 1 base, the J end by 0 bases, with 5 bases between. The CDR3 is 14 residues long. Germline CDR1 and CDR2: KGHSH and LQKENI. DNA for the CDR3: TGTGCCAGCTCACCACAATTAAGCACAGATACGCAGTATTTT. Its protein product is CASSPQLSTDTQYF.